The rows below give T cell receptor beta chains drawn from one sample of a study of blood T cell repertoires in COVID-19. Data came from immunoSEQ multiplex PCR; TCRdb stores just in-frame clones and leaves some out. The sample has a few hundred thousand clones, approximately 87% seen once. Sequenced input: PBMCs or T cells enriched from blood (not recorded which). The receptors come from a man aged 40-49 years in a cohort exposed to, infected with or recovered from COVID-19 (not recorded which). Both conserved end residues are part of each CDR3. The D gene is left open where the match is weak. Clone size is shown for a subset of rows, as once, few, many or a class of expanded clone.

>TRBJ2-2|TRBV5-1|-|-
CASSLNSGANTGELFF
TGCGCCAGCAGCTTGAATTCGGGGGCGAACACCGGGGAGCTGTTTTTT
>TRBJ2-1|TRBV6-6|-|TRBD2
CASSYPSGAPGNEQFF
TGTGCCAGCAGTTACCCCAGCGGGGCCCCGGGGAATGAGCAGTTCTTC
>TRBJ1-3|TRBV3-1/TRBV3-2|-|-
CASSGQGGNTIYF
TGTGCCAGCAGCGGACAAGGAGGAAACACCATATATTTT
>TRBJ2-7|TRBV6-6|-|-
CASSYSAGPSEQYF
TGTGCCAGCAGTTACTCCGCAGGGCCGTCCGAGCAGTACTTC
>TRBJ2-3|TRBV28|-|TRBD2
CASSSSSSGTTDTQYF
TGTGCCAGCAGTTCGTCGTCTAGCGGGACGACAGATACGCAGTATTTT
>TRBJ1-1|TRBV6-5|-|TRBD1
CASSSRTGNTEAFF
TGTGCCAGCAGCTCCCGGACAGGGAACACTGAAGCTTTCTTT
>TRBJ1-1|TRBV13|-|TRBD1
CASVVRGRDTEAFF
TGTGCCAGCGTCGTCAGGGGGCGGGACACTGAAGCTTTCTTT
>TRBJ2-5|TRBV7-9|-|-
CASSLSTGEGETQYF
TGTGCCAGCAGCTTATCTACGGGAGAAGGAGAGACCCAGTACTTC
>TRBJ2-1|TRBV5-1|-|TRBD1
CASSSGQGGYNEQFF
TGCGCCAGCAGCTCGGGACAGGGGGGATACAATGAGCAGTTCTTC
>TRBJ1-4|TRBV6-5|-|-
CASSKTGIGEKLFF
TGTGCCAGCAGTAAAACAGGGATCGGGGAAAAACTGTTTTTT
>TRBJ2-7|TRBV14|once|-
CASSPGGATEQYF
TGTGCCAGCAGCCCTGGCGGAGCTACGGAGCAGTACTTC
>TRBJ2-1|TRBV19|-|TRBD2
CASSPSGTVHYNEQFF
TGTGCCAGTAGTCCTAGCGGGACCGTGCATTACAATGAGCAGTTCTTC
>TRBJ2-7|TRBV19|-|TRBD2
CASKPTGTSAYEQYF
TGTGCCAGTAAACCTACCGGGACTAGCGCCTACGAGCAGTACTTC
>TRBJ1-1|TRBV2|-|-
CASSESPHSAEAFF
TGTGCCAGCAGTGAAAGTCCCCACAGTGCTGAAGCTTTCTTT
>TRBJ1-1|TRBV3-1/TRBV3-2|-|TRBD1
CASSTPGQGQTEAFF
TGTGCCAGCAGCACTCCGGGACAGGGGCAGACTGAAGCTTTCTTT